This entry features one T cell receptor (beta chain) sequence. Its antigen remains unknown. Using viral peptide pools, the ViraFEST assay grew out antigen-specific CD4+ T cells prior to sequencing. Investigators separated out CD4+ T cells once 9 to 11 days of culture had passed. This specimen belongs to a study of vaccination effects on CD4 cells after COVID-19. General observations from the study: Cross-reactivity toward common cold coronaviruses was confined to only 1 of 255 vaccine-induced clones in healthy vaccinees. By a late point after vaccination, infection- and vaccine-induced clones had shrunk markedly through clonal contraction.

Clones were sequenced by immunoSEQ multiplex PCR, and TCRdb holds only the in-frame ones, with some missing. Here the sample spans 13,000 to 15,000 clones, 76% being singletons. V was clipped by 7 bases and J by 6 bases, with 13 bases between them. CDR1 and CDR2 (germline): MDHEN, SYDVKM. CDR3 length: 12 amino acids. Source: CD4+ T cells from PBMCs cultured with HCoV-229E spike peptides, taken before COVID-19 vaccination. The gene calls are TRBV28 and TRBJ2-7; D possibly corresponds to TRBD1 (5 bases). The receptor comes from a human donor who received a COVID-19 vaccine. CDR3 coding DNA: TGTGCCAGCAATCCCCGGCAGGGCGAGCAGTACTTC. Residues: CASNPRQGEQYF.